Listed here is a single T cell receptor beta chain. These data belong to a study of shared clonotypes between healthy human individuals. The J segment lost 5 bases and the V segment lost 4 bases, leaving 8 bases of the junction unmatched. The V gene's germline CDR1 is SGHRS and CDR2 YFSETQ. There are 15 residues in the CDR3. Sequenced by immunoSEQ multiplex PCR; TCRdb stores in-frame clones only, minus some. The sample consists of just over 2,000,000 clones, 90% to 95% of them appearing once. The sequence was obtained from a man aged 18 to 29 in good health. The genes are TRBV5-1 and TRBJ2-7; 11 bases align to TRBD1. Material: naive CD4+ T cells sorted from blood. As to subset: CD45RA+ positively selected. CDR3 nucleotides: TGCGCCAGCAGCCCGGGGGACAGGGGGTTCAACGAGCAGTACTTC. As protein: CASSPGDRGFNEQYF. The variable domain in full, completed from reference TRBV5-1 and TRBJ2-7, reads KAGVTQTPRYLIKTRGQQVTLSCSPISGHRSVSWYQQTPGQGLQFLFEYFSETQRNKGNFPGRFSGRQFSNSRSEMNVSTLELGDSALYLCASSPGDRGFNEQYFGPGTRLTVT.